This entry is about one T cell receptor beta chain. This specimen comes from a study of OX40 agonist ivuxolimab in advanced cancers. Study details: People in dose escalation had one of these cancers: hepatocellular carcinoma, melanoma, renal cell or head and neck cancer.

This table comes from immunoSEQ multiplex PCR, and its TCRdb copy is limited to in-frame clones, with some not included. The top ten clones hold 13% of a sample with about 25,000 clones, almost 80% of them seen once. Per germline, CDR1 SGHDN and CDR2 FVKESK. The CDR3 consists of 15 residues. The germline V and J ends were trimmed by 1 base and 0 bases, with 7 bases remaining between them. The sequences come from CD4+ or CD8+ T cells sorted from blood, collected in a trial of the OX40 agonist ivuxolimab. The chain couples TRBV14 to TRBJ2-1; D possibly corresponds to TRBD1 (5 bases). The sequence came from an adult with an advanced solid tumor such as melanoma, head and neck, liver or kidney cancer. This chain's CDR3 is CASSQGQSSYNEQFF. The CDR3 DNA reads TGTGCCAGCAGCCAAGGACAGAGCTCCTACAATGAGCAGTTCTTC.